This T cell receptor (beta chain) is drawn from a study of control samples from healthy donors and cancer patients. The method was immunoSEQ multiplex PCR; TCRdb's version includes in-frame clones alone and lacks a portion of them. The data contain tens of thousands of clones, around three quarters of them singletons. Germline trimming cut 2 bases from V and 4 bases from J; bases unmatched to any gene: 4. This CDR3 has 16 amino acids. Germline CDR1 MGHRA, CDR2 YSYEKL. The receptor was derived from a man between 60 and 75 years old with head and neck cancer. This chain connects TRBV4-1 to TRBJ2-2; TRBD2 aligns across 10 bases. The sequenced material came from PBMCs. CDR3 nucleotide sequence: TGCGCCAGCAGCCAACTAGCGGGAGTGGGCACCGGGGAGCTGTTTTTT. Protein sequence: CASSQLAGVGTGELFF.